A single sample gave rise to the 18 T cell receptor beta chains below, sequenced in a study of T cells in Graves' hyperthyroidism and ophthalmopathy. RNA transcripts were the template for amplifying TCR beta CDR3 regions. The HTBI primer set drove a first-round RT-PCR of the TCR CDR3. Using its own MiXCR run on the multiplex PCR reads, TCRdb lists one record per CDR3 protein. The table shows fewer than 900,000 distinct CDR3 sequences, with about 17% occurring only once. The specimen sequenced was blood. The origin of the receptors is a woman between 45 and 60 years old with Graves' hyperthyroidism that later progressed to Graves' ophthalmopathy.

The rearrangement links TRBV12-3 or TRBV12-4 to TRBJ2-3, with TRBD1 as a possible D gene (6 bases). The CDR3 extends over 15 amino acids. Trimming removed 4 bases at V and 3 bases at J, with 14 bases between. The CDR3 spells CASSYDRPKTDTQYF. The CDR3 DNA sequence: TGTGCCAGCAGTTACGACAGGCCGAAAACAGATACGCAGTATTTT.

The table lists this clonotype with many counts. The chain couples TRBV11-2 to TRBJ2-7; TRBD2 matches 7 bases. CDR1 and CDR2 from the germline V gene are SGHAT and FQNNGV. The CDR3 loop spans 15 amino acids. J lost 3 bases, V lost 7 bases, and 12 bases had no gene match. This chain's CDR3 is CASTEASGTHYEQYF. As DNA, the CDR3 is TGTGCCAGCACGGAAGCTAGCGGAACACACTACGAGCAGTACTTC.

This clonotype was detected a few times. J is TRBJ1-2 and V is TRBV27; no firm D call. The CDR3 runs 14 residues. V dropped 6 bases and J dropped 2 bases, with 13 bases sitting between them. CDR1 is MNHEY and CDR2 is SMNVEV in the germline V gene (reference sequence). The CDR3 spells CASSSDGGNYGYTF. For the CDR3, the DNA is TGTGCCAGCAGCTCCGATGGAGGGAACTATGGCTACACCTTC.

This clonotype occurred many times. J is TRBJ2-2 and V is TRBV7-3; TRBD1 agrees at 7 bases. Germline trimming cut 5 bases from V and 3 bases from J; bases unmatched to any gene: 9. CDR1 SGHTA and CDR2 FQGTGA come from the germline V gene. The CDR3 has 16 amino acids. Written as DNA, the CDR3 is TGTGCCAGCAGCCCCCGCAGGGACAGACACACCGGGGAGCTGTTTTTT. The encoded protein is CASSPRRDRHTGELFF. The variable domain in full, with the rest retrieved from reference TRBV7-3 and TRBJ2-2, is GAGVSQTPSNKVTEKGKYVELRCDPISGHTALYWYRQSLGQGPEFLIYFQGTGAADDSGLPNDRFFAVRPEGSVSTLKIQRTERGDSAVYLCASSPRRDRHTGELFFGEGSRLTVL.

The J gene is TRBJ1-3, the V gene TRBV11-2; no definite D call. Trimming stripped 5 bases from V and 0 bases from J, with 20 bases between. Germline values: CDR1 SGHAT, CDR2 FQNNGV. The CDR3 is 18 amino acids. CDR3 residues: CASSQVGVSGSSGNTIYF. CDR3 nucleotide sequence: TGTGCCAGCAGCCAAGTTGGGGTCAGTGGCAGCTCTGGAAACACCATATATTTT.

This chain joins TRBV19 and TRBJ1-2, with unresolved D. The CDR3 loop spans 13 amino acids. Trimming pared 4 bases from V and 7 bases from J, leaving 13 bases between. The V gene's germline CDR1 is LNHDA and CDR2 SQIVND (reference sequence). The CDR3 spells CASSTRAIGGYTF. The CDR3 DNA follows: TGTGCCAGTAGTACGCGGGCTATTGGTGGCTACACCTTC.

The V and J genes are TRBV5-1 and TRBJ2-5; TRBD2 aligns across 9 bases. Germline CDR1 SGHRS, CDR2 YFSETQ. The J segment lost 1 base and the V segment lost 4 bases, leaving 5 bases of the junction unmatched. The CDR3 totals 15 residues. This chain's CDR3 is CASSLNSGSQETQYF. The CDR3 DNA is TGCGCCAGCAGCCTAAATAGCGGGAGCCAAGAGACCCAGTACTTC.

This clonotype showed up many times. Written as DNA, the CDR3 is TGTGCCAGCAGCTTAGAAGCTAGCGGGGGGTTACTCTCCTACGAGCAGTACTTC. It yields the protein CASSLEASGGLLSYEQYF. The chain has TRBV11-2 and TRBJ2-7, with 11 bases identical to TRBD2. Germline V gives CDR1 SGHAT, CDR2 FQNNGV. Trimming at V came to 0 bases and at J to 0 bases, leaving 7 bases not matched to a gene. The CDR3 extends over 18 amino acids. Drawing the rest from reference TRBV11-2 and TRBJ2-7, the complete variable domain is EAGVAQSPRYKIIEKRQSVAFWCNPISGHATLYWYQQILGQGPKLLIQFQNNGVVDDSQLPKDRFSAERLKGVDSTLKIQPAKLEDSAVYLCASSLEASGGLLSYEQYFGPGTRLTVT.

This clonotype was seen at least ten times. This chain connects TRBV27 to TRBJ1-5; D is uncertain. The CDR3 has 14 residues. V shed 3 bases and J shed 3 bases, with 9 bases lying between them. Germline V lookup: CDR1 MNHEY, CDR2 SMNVEV (reference sequence). The CDR3 loop reads CASSFEYDNQPQHF. The CDR3 region has the DNA TGTGCCAGCAGTTTCGAGTATGACAATCAGCCCCAGCATTTT.

Regarding this clonotype: Being one base from a much bigger clone, this may be a read error. This chain links TRBV27 with TRBJ1-1; D is uncertain. V lost 6 bases, J lost 0 bases, and 26 bases lay in between. Germline V CDR1 and CDR2: MNHEY, SMNVEV (reference sequence). The CDR3 has 19 amino acids. The CDR3 coding sequence is TGTGCCAGCAGCTCTTACGTAATTGTGCTGGGAGAAATGAACACTGAAGCTTTCTTT. Amino acid sequence: CASSSYVIVLGEMNTEAFF.

At least ten counts were recorded for this clonotype. V usage is TRBV12-3 or TRBV12-4 and J usage is TRBJ2-7; D not resolved. The CDR3 contains 12 residues. Trimming took 6 bases from V and 5 from J, leaving 11 bases between them. The CDR3 loop reads CASRENSNEQYF. The DNA for the CDR3 is TGTGCCAGCAGAGAGAACAGTAACGAGCAGTACTTC.

The CDR3 is CASSLVAGYTDTQYF. Here the CDR3 DNA reads TGTGCCAGCAGCTTAGTAGCGGGGTACACAGATACGCAGTATTTT. The chain joins TRBV2 to TRBJ2-3; 8 positions agree with TRBD2. The trim removed 6 bases at V and 2 bases at J, leaving 7 bases unmatched. The germline CDR1 and CDR2 sequences are SNHLY and FYNNEI. The CDR3 has 15 amino acids. The full variable domain, rest sourced from reference TRBV2 and TRBJ2-3, is EPEVTQTPSHQVTQMGQEVILRCVPISNHLYFYWYRQILGQKVEFLVSFYNNEISEKSEIFDDQFSVERPDGSNFTLKIRSTKLEDSAMYFCASSLVAGYTDTQYFGPGTRLTVL.

In its sample, this clonotype was seen a few times. The chain is built from TRBV7-9 and TRBJ1-2; weak D call: TRBD1 (5 bases). The CDR3 sequence is 14 residues long. Germline lookup yields CDR1 SEHNR and CDR2 FQNEAQ (reference sequence). V was pared by 4 bases and J by 3 bases, with 12 bases between. Here the CDR3 DNA reads TGTGCCAGCAGCTCATACAGGCCTGACTATGGCTACACCTTC. It is translated as CASSSYRPDYGYTF.

This clonotype was detected a few times. The V call is TRBV20-1, the J call TRBJ1-4, with TRBD1 as a possible D gene (6 bases). Germline V gene data show CDR1 as DFQATT and CDR2 as SNEGSKA (reference sequence). Trimming pared 6 bases from V and 2 bases from J, leaving 10 bases between. There are 13 residues in the CDR3. The CDR3 is CSARGGTNEKLFF. Written as DNA, the CDR3 is TGCAGTGCCCGAGGGGGGACTAATGAAAAACTGTTTTTT.

This rearrangement joins TRBV7-6 to TRBJ2-1; D gene ambiguous. The better agreement between TRBJ2-7 and the DNA end casts doubt on the J call. This CDR3 has 13 residues. Germline CDR1 reads SGHVS; CDR2 reads FNYEAQ. The CDR3: CATQLLGFNEQYF. The CDR3, as DNA: TGTGCCACCCAGCTTCTGGGATTCAATGAGCAGTACTTC.

At least ten counts were recorded for this clonotype. The genes are TRBV5-1 and TRBJ1-2; D remains unclear. Trimming cost V 4 bases and J 3 bases, with 13 bases left between them. The CDR3 length is 14 residues. Germline V CDR1 and CDR2: SGHRS, YFSETQ. Here the CDR3 DNA reads TGCGCCAGCAGCCTATATAGGGAGGACTATGGCTACACCTTC. As protein: CASSLYREDYGYTF.

The chain joins TRBV12-5 to TRBJ2-1; 9 bases map to TRBD2. V lost 9 bases to trimming and J lost 9 bases; unmatched junction nucleotides: 9. CDR1 is LGHNT and CDR2 is FRNRAP in the germline V gene. The CDR3 spans 13 residues. CDR3 protein: CASGTSFVGEQFF. The CDR3 DNA reads TGTGCTAGCGGGACTAGCTTTGTCGGTGAGCAGTTCTTC.

V is TRBV19 and J is TRBJ1-5; D ambiguous. CDR1 and CDR2 from the germline V gene are LNHDA and SQIVND (reference sequence). Trimming took 2 bases from V and 4 from J, leaving 12 bases between them. The CDR3 has 15 residues. CDR3 coding DNA: TGTGCCAGTAGTATAACCGGCAGGAGTAATCAGCCCCAGCATTTT. Amino acids: CASSITGRSNQPQHF.